This T cell receptor (beta chain) was captured by sequencing in a study of Ad26.COV2.S vaccination and SARS-CoV-2 variants. Study-wide points: Considerable breadth of spike-specific CD8+ and CD4+ T cell responses has reportedly been documented following vaccination.

Sequencing used immunoSEQ multiplex PCR; TCRdb keeps in-frame clones, though not all of them. The sample lists hundreds of thousands of clones; 92% were seen once. The CDR3 has 12 residues. The V end lost 6 bases, the J end lost 7 bases, and 9 bases lay between the germline ends. On this clone: Antigen: not known.

The TCR was taken from a human donor who had recovered from COVID-19. This chain uses TRBV12-3 or TRBV12-4 with TRBJ1-4; D unclear. The sample in question was peripheral blood, obtained after recovery from COVID-19. Here the CDR3 DNA reads TGTGCCAGCAGACAGCGGTTTGAAAAACTGTTTTTT. It codes for CASRQRFEKLFF.